This T cell receptor (beta chain) was identified in a study of cytomegalovirus exposure and HLA in healthy donors. The table lists this clone with a few counts. J was trimmed by 4 bases and V by 4 bases; bases with no gene match: 9. CDR1 and CDR2 from the germline V gene are SGHRS and YFSETQ. This CDR3 comprises 15 residues. Both 60 Vbeta primers and 13 Jbeta primers went into the PCR. The assay was immunoSEQ multiplex PCR, and TCRdb's table has in-frame clones only and misses some. The sample contains 150,000 to 200,000 clones, around 62% of which appear only once. The specimen was PBMCs. The receptor's source is a man aged 40-55 years in good health and CMV-seronegative. This chain uses TRBV5-1 with TRBJ2-3; 7 positions match TRBD2. The CDR3 sequence: CASSLGLPRADTQYF. CDR3 nucleotides: TGCGCCAGCAGCCTGGGACTACCGAGGGCAGATACGCAGTATTTT.